The present TCR beta chain was sequenced within a study of siplizumab effects on memory and regulatory T cells. Only in-frame clones appear in the TCRdb table, and some are missing; sequencing was by immunoSEQ multiplex PCR. The data hold about 85,000 clones, with around 95% observed a single time. Details on this clone: Its target is not known.

Study conclusions and caveats: Siplizumab led to significantly less abundant alloreactive sequences that could be traced back to unstimulated CD4+ memory cells. Only a minor fraction of alloreactive clones mapped to unstimulated subsets.

This CDR3 comprises 16 residues. The V segment lost 2 bases and the J segment 3 bases; nucleotides outside the gene matches: 6. Germline assignment: CDR1 WNHNN and CDR2 SYGVQD (reference sequence). This chain uses TRBV10-1 with TRBJ2-7; 11 positions match TRBD1. This sequence originates from a human donor in good health. Sequences were obtained from CD8+ T cells sorted from blood. CDR3 protein: CASSERTGGGYYEQYF. The CDR3 bases are TGCGCCAGCAGTGAGAGGACAGGGGGCGGCTACTACGAGCAGTACTTC.